This T cell receptor beta chain was found in a study of control samples from healthy donors and cancer patients (dated by TCRdb to 2019 to 2021). This clone was observed a single time. Its antigen is currently not known. Per-base qualities were not stored, and no clone one base away is much larger. Library generation was performed with the immunoSEQ multiplex PCR assay. TCRdb carries this immuneACCESS record with in-frame sequences only. Its versions omit some clonotypes, under half of them owing to an unresolved V gene in the studies checked, with the rest unexplained. The sample yields roughly 76,000 clones; 93% were counted once. Clones ranked in the top ten supply roughly 1.3% of the sample. CDR1 SNHLY and CDR2 FYNNEI are derived from the germline V gene. V and J are truncated by 4 bases and 6 bases respectively, leaving an intervening sequence of 9 bases. The CDR3 goes from the cysteine to the phenylalanine over 12 residues. Left in the record is the CDR3 DNA by itself, 36 bases read in frame from the first base.

Here the chain combines TRBV2 and TRBJ1-1, with the D gene not confidently named. Sequencing was performed on PBMCs. This receptor was identified in a middle-aged woman with lung cancer. The CDR3 protein: CASSVWSPEAFF. The DNA sequence reads TGTGCCAGCAGTGTTTGGTCGCCTGAAGCTTTCTTT.